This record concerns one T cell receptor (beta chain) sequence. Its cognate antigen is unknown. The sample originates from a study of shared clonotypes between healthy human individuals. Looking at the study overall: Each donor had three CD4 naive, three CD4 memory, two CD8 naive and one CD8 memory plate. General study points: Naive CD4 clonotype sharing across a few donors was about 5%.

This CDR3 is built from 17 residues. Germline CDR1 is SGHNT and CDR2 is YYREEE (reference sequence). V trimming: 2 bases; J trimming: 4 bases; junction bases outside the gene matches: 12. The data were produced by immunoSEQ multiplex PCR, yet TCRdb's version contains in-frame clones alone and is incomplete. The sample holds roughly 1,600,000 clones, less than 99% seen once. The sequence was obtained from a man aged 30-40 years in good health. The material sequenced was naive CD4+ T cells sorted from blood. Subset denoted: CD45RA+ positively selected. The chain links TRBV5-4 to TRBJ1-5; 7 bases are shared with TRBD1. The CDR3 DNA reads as TGTGCCAGCAGCTTCCTGGACAGGAGTTTTTCTAATCAGCCCCAGCATTTT. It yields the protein CASSFLDRSFSNQPQHF.